The TCR beta chain described here comes from a study of blood T cell repertoires in COVID-19. Study at large: T cells, B-cell-depleted T cells, or PBMCs provided the cDNA or gDNA that served as material.

Participant age was 18 to 89 years, and participants resided in fewer than 25 US areas. Cohort 3 recovered donors had two negative PCRs, clearance, or symptom resolution. Trimming pared 5 bases from V and 0 bases from J, leaving 17 bases between. CDR1 SEHNR and CDR2 FQNEAQ come from the germline V gene (reference sequence). The CDR3 totals 16 residues. Here immunoSEQ multiplex PCR was the method, and the copy in TCRdb shows in-frame clones only, minus some. The sample holds some 250,000 clones, 70% to 90% seen once. This sequence joins TRBV7-9 and TRBJ2-7, with a weak D call TRBD2 (7 bases). This TCR was recovered from a woman aged 50 to 60 who had recovered from COVID-19. Sequencing was performed on PBMCs or T cells enriched from blood (not recorded which). DNA for the CDR3: TGTGCCAGCAGCGACCGAGGGGGGGTGAGCTCCTACGAGCAGTACTTC. Amino acids: CASSDRGGVSSYEQYF.